This TCR beta chain was captured by sequencing in a study of cytomegalovirus exposure and HLA in healthy donors. Study-wide points: An analysis done earlier found most TCR beta V segments productive about 87% or about 30% of the time. Sequences of the TCR beta chain were said to predict the HLA-A and HLA-B alleles of most subjects accurately. 87-base-pair reads could not separate some V segments, including TRBV6-2 and TRBV6-3.

The PCR ran on 60 Vbeta and 13 Jbeta primers. Some clones are missing from TCRdb's copy, which holds only in-frame ones; the method was immunoSEQ multiplex PCR. Here the sample spans around 180,000 clones, about 78% being singletons. Germline CDR1 reads SGHTA; CDR2 reads FQGTGA. The V segment lost 5 bases and the J segment 5 bases; nucleotides outside the gene matches: 3. The CDR3 length is 15 residues. Worth noting for this clone: Antigen specificity is unknown.

The rearrangement joins TRBV7-3 to TRBJ2-3; 14 bases fit TRBD2. Sequenced: PBMCs. This receptor was identified in a woman between 50 and 59 years old in good health and CMV-seropositive. The CDR3 DNA is TGTGCCAGCAGCCCTGGACTAGCGGGGGGAGATACGCAGTATTTT. Residues: CASSPGLAGGDTQYF.